This T cell receptor beta chain was observed in a study of vaccination effects on CD4 cells after COVID-19. Turning to the study itself: The two convalescent patients provided samples 16 days and one week before vaccination. Study results and caveats: Relatively few convalescent patients took part in the study, which had no early post-infection timepoints. The study found that post-vaccine spike-reactive clones in convalescents were mainly new vaccine-induced clones.

Prior to sequencing, the ViraFEST assay stimulated PBMC with viral peptide pools, which expanded the antigen-specific CD4+ T cells. With roughly nine days of culture completed, CD4+ T cells were isolated. PCR confirmed that the person was infected with SARS-CoV-2 between March and December 2020. Fresh IL-2-containing medium replaced half the medium on days 3 and 7. As to this clone: The antigen is unknown.

Assay: immunoSEQ multiplex PCR; the TCRdb copy retains only in-frame clones and omits some. The table lists tens of thousands of clones, nearly 75% of them singletons. V dropped 5 bases and J dropped 1; count of bases not matched to a gene: 4. The CDR3 totals 14 residues. CDR1 and CDR2 (germline): PRHDT, FYEKMQ (reference sequence). Sample: CD4+ T cells from PBMCs cultured with a peptide pool, taken before COVID-19 vaccination. The clonotype comes from a human donor who had a prior SARS-CoV-2 infection. V usage is TRBV13 and J usage is TRBJ2-7, with 8 bases lining up with TRBD1. The CDR3 protein is CASSRRTGSYEQYF. The CDR3 bases are TGTGCCAGCAGCAGAAGGACAGGGTCCTACGAGCAGTACTTC.